This is a list of T cell receptor beta chains from one sample in a study of control samples from healthy donors and cancer patients. Measured with immunoSEQ multiplex PCR; TCRdb has only the in-frame clones, and not every one. The table for this sample gives fewer than 200,000 clones. Sequenced sample: blood. The receptors were gathered from a woman aged 25-40 years in good health. Both conserved end residues are part of each CDR3. The D gene is left open where the match is weak.

NA	TRBJ1-1	TRBV6-2/TRBV6-3	CASSPGGFMNTEAFF	TGTGCCAGCAGCCCCGGGGGGTTCATGAACACTGAAGCTTTCTTT
NA	TRBJ2-5	TRBV7-8	CASSLASEETQYF	TGTGCCAGCAGCTTAGCGTCGGAAGAGACCCAGTACTTC
NA	TRBJ2-1	TRBV25-1	CASSEVFDEQFF	TGTGCCAGCAGTGAAGTTTTCGATGAGCAGTTCTTC
NA	TRBJ2-5	TRBV5-4	CASSSYGGETQYF	TGTGCCAGCAGCTCGTACGGCGGGGAGACCCAGTACTTC
TRBD1	TRBJ1-2	TRBV28	CASSSLQTQGAYIGYTF	TGTGCCAGCAGTTCGCTGCAAACTCAGGGGGCGTACATTGGCTACACCTTC
TRBD1	TRBJ1-1	TRBV5-1	CASSTGTVMNTEAFF	TGCGCCAGCAGCACGGGGACAGTCATGAACACTGAAGCTTTCTTT
NA	TRBJ1-1	TRBV4-1	CASSHVNTEAFF	TGCGCCAGCAGCCATGTAAACACTGAAGCTTTCTTT
NA	TRBJ1-1	TRBV24-1	CATSEQGTAFF	TGTGCCACCAGTGAGCAGGGGACGGCTTTCTTT
NA	TRBJ2-5	TRBV11-2	CASSLWGNIQETQYF	TGTGCCAGCAGCTTATGGGGCAACATTCAAGAGACCCAGTACTTC
TRBD1	TRBJ1-1	TRBV7-6	CASSPQTGGLNTEAFF	TGTGCCAGCAGCCCCCAGACAGGGGGGTTAAACACTGAAGCTTTCTTT
TRBD1	TRBJ2-1	TRBV24-1	CATSDMGQGTNEQFF	TGTGCCACCAGTGATATGGGACAGGGAACAAATGAGCAGTTCTTC
NA	TRBJ1-1	TRBV28	CASRTHWGVKAFF	TGTGCCAGCAGGACACACTGGGGGGTGAAAGCTTTCTTT
TRBD2	TRBJ2-7	TRBV27	CASSLAGGPLGRPTQYF	TGTGCCAGCAGTTTAGCGGGGGGGCCTTTAGGACGACCGACACAGTACTTC
TRBD1	TRBJ1-2	TRBV28	CASSLPSGTGGVMNYGYTF	TGTGCCAGCAGTCTACCTTCCGGGACAGGGGGCGTAATGAACTATGGCTACACCTTC
NA	TRBJ2-2	TRBV11-2	CASSLRSTNTGELFF	TGTGCCAGCAGCTTAAGGTCCACGAACACCGGGGAGCTGTTTTTT
NA	TRBJ1-1	TRBV6-5	CASQDILNTEAFF	TGTGCCAGCCAGGACATCTTGAACACTGAAGCTTTCTTT
NA	TRBJ1-6	TRBV28	CASWTTTGSPLHF	TGTGCCAGCTGGACCACCACTGGTTCACCCCTCCACTTT
NA	TRBJ2-7	TRBV21-1	CASSIRTGGNEQYF	TGTGCCAGCAGCATCCGGACAGGGGGGAACGAGCAGTACTTC
TRBD1	TRBJ1-3	TRBV7-9	CASSSGQGKFHGNTIYF	TGTGCCAGCAGTTCCGGACAGGGAAAATTCCATGGAAACACCATATATTTT
NA	TRBJ1-2	TRBV28	CASSTQREAISMNYGYTF	TGTGCCAGCAGTACCCAGAGGGAAGCGATAAGTATGAACTATGGCTACACCTTC
NA	TRBJ2-7	TRBV7-9	CAGRDTRSYEQYF	TGTGCCGGCAGGGACACCCGCTCCTACGAGCAGTACTTC
TRBD1	TRBJ2-5	TRBV7-9	CASSAGQGQETQYF	TGTGCCAGCAGCGCGGGACAGGGACAAGAGACCCAGTACTTC
TRBD2	TRBJ2-7	TRBV19	CASSPLGTSENEQYF	TGTGCCAGTAGTCCCCTCGGGACTAGCGAGAACGAGCAGTACTTC
NA	TRBJ1-3	TRBV24-1	CATSDPSTPGNTIYF	TGTGCCACCAGTGATCCCTCTACCCCTGGAAACACCATATATTTT
NA	TRBJ1-2	TRBV6-5	CASRNRVGGYTF	TGTGCCAGCAGGAACAGGGTAGGGGGCTACACCTTC
NA	TRBJ1-2	TRBV4-1	CASSQEPDVPYGYTF	TGCGCCAGCAGCCAAGAACCGGACGTCCCTTATGGCTACACCTTC
TRBD1	TRBJ1-6	TRBV5-4	CASSWGLRTGGYNSPLHF	TGTGCCAGCAGCTGGGGACTCAGGACAGGAGGCTATAATTCACCCCTCCACTTT
NA	TRBJ1-6	TRBV30	CAWSVSGRGSPLHF	TGTGCCTGGAGTGTGTCCGGCCGAGGCTCACCCCTCCACTTT
TRBD1	TRBJ1-5	TRBV30	CAWSSRTGSNQPQHF	TGTGCCTGGAGTTCAAGGACAGGGAGCAATCAGCCCCAGCATTTT
NA	TRBJ2-6	TRBV27	CASSLRPPPSSGANVLTF	TGTGCCAGCAGTCTCCGTCCCCCTCCTAGCTCTGGGGCCAACGTCCTGACTTTC
NA	TRBJ1-4	TRBV6-5	CATGPKVTNEKLFF	TGTGCCACCGGCCCGAAGGTGACTAATGAAAAACTGTTTTTT
NA	TRBJ1-2	TRBV28	CAAGGNREYHGYTF	TGTGCCGCTGGGGGGAACAGGGAATACCATGGCTACACCTTC
NA	TRBJ1-1	TRBV19	CASSIDHGGLNTEAFF	TGTGCCAGTAGTATTGATCATGGGGGTCTGAACACTGAAGCTTTCTTT
NA	TRBJ2-3	TRBV29-1	CSVEGQGMPDTQYF	TGCAGCGTTGAAGGTCAGGGGATGCCAGATACGCAGTATTTT
NA	TRBJ2-3	TRBV10-3	CAISESRGAGDTQYF	TGTGCCATCAGTGAGTCACGGGGGGCCGGAGATACGCAGTATTTT
NA	TRBJ1-2	TRBV10-3	CAISESGTGYGYTF	TGTGCCATCAGTGAGTCGGGGACGGGCTATGGCTACACCTTC
TRBD2	TRBJ2-1	TRBV19	CASSRTSSYNEQFF	TGTGCCAGTAGTCGGACTAGTTCCTACAATGAGCAGTTCTTC
TRBD1	TRBJ1-2	TRBV5-3	CARVDGTGAQDGYTF	TGTGCCAGAGTGGACGGGACAGGGGCGCAGGATGGCTACACCTTC
TRBD1	TRBJ1-2	TRBV12-3/TRBV12-4	CATQGAGGYTF	TGTGCCACACAGGGGGCGGGGGGCTACACCTTC
NA	TRBJ1-5	TRBV10-2	CASSGGYSNQPQHF	TGCGCCAGCAGTGGGGGGTATAGCAATCAGCCCCAGCATTTT
NA	TRBJ1-2	TRBV24-1	CATRGAETYGYTF	TGTGCCACACGGGGGGCAGAAACCTATGGCTACACCTTC
NA	TRBJ1-1	TRBV3-1/TRBV3-2	CASSQEGPLGEAFF	TGTGCCAGCAGCCAAGAGGGACCACTTGGTGAAGCTTTCTTT
NA	TRBJ1-1	TRBV28	CASSLPENTEAFF	TGTGCCAGCAGTTTACCCGAAAACACTGAAGCTTTCTTT
NA	TRBJ1-1	TRBV4-1	CASSQVGLGNTEAFF	TGCGCCAGCAGCCAGGTCGGACTGGGGAACACTGAAGCTTTCTTT
NA	TRBJ1-1	TRBV7-2	CASSLMGWGTEAFF	TGTGCCAGCAGCTTAATGGGCTGGGGCACTGAAGCTTTCTTT
NA	TRBJ1-2	TRBV29-1	CSVGTVYGYTF	TGCAGCGTGGGGACGGTTTATGGCTACACCTTC
NA	TRBJ1-2	TRBV28	CASSRYGYTF	TGTGCCAGCAGCCGCTATGGCTACACCTTC
TRBD2	TRBJ2-1	TRBV6-4	CASSGSGGDYNEQFF	TGTGCCAGCAGTGGAAGTGGGGGGGACTACAATGAGCAGTTCTTC
TRBD1	TRBJ1-1	TRBV6-8	CASRRQGKAFF	TGTGCCAGCAGAAGACAGGGTAAGGCTTTCTTT
TRBD2	TRBJ2-5	TRBV28	CASGGAGTQETQYF	TGTGCCTCTGGTGGAGCGGGGACCCAAGAGACCCAGTACTTC
NA	TRBJ2-5	TRBV27	CASSRDLKETQYF	TGTGCCAGCAGTAGAGACCTGAAAGAGACCCAGTACTTC
NA	TRBJ2-1	TRBV19	CASSAGDLYNEQFF	TGTGCCAGTAGTGCTGGGGACCTTTACAATGAGCAGTTCTTC
NA	TRBJ1-1	TRBV4-2	CASSQGEAFEAFF	TGTGCCAGCAGCCAAGGTGAAGCTTTTGAAGCTTTCTTT
NA	TRBJ1-1	TRBV7-3	CASSTSANTEAFF	TGTGCCAGCAGTACATCAGCGAACACTGAAGCTTTCTTT
NA	TRBJ1-5	TRBV19	CASISSLGQPQHF	TGTGCCAGTATTTCGAGTCTCGGTCAGCCCCAGCATTTT
NA	TRBJ1-6	TRBV7-9	CASSLEEQGQTLHF	TGTGCCAGCAGCTTAGAGGAACAGGGTCAGACCCTCCACTTT
NA	TRBJ2-7	TRBV2	CASTLVGETYEQYF	TGTGCCAGCACTCTTGTTGGGGAGACCTACGAGCAGTACTTC